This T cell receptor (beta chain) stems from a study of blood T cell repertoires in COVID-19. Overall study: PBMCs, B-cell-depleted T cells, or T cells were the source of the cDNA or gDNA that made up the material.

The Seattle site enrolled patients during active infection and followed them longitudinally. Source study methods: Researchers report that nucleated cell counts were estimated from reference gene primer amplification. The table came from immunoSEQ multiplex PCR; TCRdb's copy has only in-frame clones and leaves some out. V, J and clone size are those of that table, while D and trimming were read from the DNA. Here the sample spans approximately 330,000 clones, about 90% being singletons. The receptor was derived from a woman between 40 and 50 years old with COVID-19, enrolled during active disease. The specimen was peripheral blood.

The CDR3 DNA is TGTGCCAGCAGTTATTCGGGGGGGTTGGGGAATGGCTACACCTTC. It translates to CASSYSGGLGNGYTF. The V gene is TRBV6-6, the J gene TRBJ1-2; D is possibly TRBD1 (5 bases). The CDR3 totals 15 residues. Trimming left V 3 bases short and J 6 bases short, with 17 bases between. The germline V gene encodes CDR1 MNHNY and CDR2 SVGAGI (reference sequence).